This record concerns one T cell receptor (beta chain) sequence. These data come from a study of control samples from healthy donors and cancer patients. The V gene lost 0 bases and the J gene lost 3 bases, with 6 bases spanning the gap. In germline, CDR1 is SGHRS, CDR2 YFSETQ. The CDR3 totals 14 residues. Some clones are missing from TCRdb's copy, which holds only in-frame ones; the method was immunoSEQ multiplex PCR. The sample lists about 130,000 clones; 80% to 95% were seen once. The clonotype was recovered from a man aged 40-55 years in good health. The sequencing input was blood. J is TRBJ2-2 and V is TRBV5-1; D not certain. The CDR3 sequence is CASSLATYTGELFF. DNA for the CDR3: TGCGCCAGCAGCTTGGCTACTTACACCGGGGAGCTGTTTTTT. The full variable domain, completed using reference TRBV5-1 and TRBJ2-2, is KAGVTQTPRYLIKTRGQQVTLSCSPISGHRSVSWYQQTPGQGLQFLFEYFSETQRNKGNFPGRFSGRQFSNSRSEMNVSTLELGDSALYLCASSLATYTGELFFGEGSRLTVL.